This TCR beta chain was documented in a study of long-term antiretroviral therapy in people with HIV (dated by TCRdb to about 2022). For context, the study as a whole: The earliest samples were collected about a decade before the 2015 WHO recommendation for immediate ART, when ART was typically delayed until CD4 counts fell. Whether ART initiation and durable HIV suppression were associated with changes in peripheral blood TRB repertoire composition and diversity was tested in a retrospective serial study. A total of fewer than 250 cryopreserved PBMC samples came from 25 to 35 adults with confirmed HIV infection and were collected serially over a mean of roughly 6 years (range 1-12). Of the 25 to 30 participants with HIV, approximately twelve were female. No cross-contamination during QIAcube processing was seen in test extractions of a monoclonal T-cell line run alongside roughly 30 polyclonal samples.

After removal of 8 bases from V and 2 bases from J, the junction retains 6 bases not matched to a gene. CDR1 and CDR2, per the germline V gene, are SGHVS and FQNEAQ. From the cysteine through the phenylalanine, the CDR3 covers 15 amino acids. CDR3 DNA is the only sequence kept; it has 45 bases, read in frame from the first base. Sequencing of the TRB variable region was done with the immunoSEQ hsTCRB v3.0 assay at survey level resolution. The targeted TRB sequencing depth was about 40,000-50,000 T-cell genomes per sample. An Illumina MiSeq with a v3 150-cycle kit was used to sequence the pooled TRB libraries. From the authors' description of their analysis: Analysis of repertoires was carried out in R inside a reproducible Nextflow workflow spanning QC, data transformation and analysis. LymphoSeq2, an R package for AIRR-Seq data exploration, was used to implement custom analyses. A handful of samples that produced fewer than 5000 total TRB sequences were removed, so approximately 170 HIV repertoires were analyzed. Among the approximately 190 retained HIV repertoires, about 57 were collected before ART initiation and roughly 130 after ART initiation. Repertoires were downsampled to 5000 TRB nucleotide sequences, and summary statistics were averaged over 100 downsampling iterations. TRB sequences were retained for analysis only if CDR3 regions of at least seven amino acids were present. A Shannon entropy-derived clonality score and the Gini coefficient were used to measure diversity. In the repertoire networks, any two of the top 5000 CDR3 amino acid sequences were linked whenever the two sequences differed by an edit distance of one. Antigen specificity groups and MHC restriction were predicted for TRB CDR3 amino acid sequences with GLIPH2. To flag known associations with CMV, EBV, HIV or tissue antigens, CDR3 amino acid sequences were compared against VDJdb and McPAS-TCR. Pre-ART, post-ART and control groups were compared with Wilcoxon signed-rank tests and Holm-Bonferroni correction. Held by TCRdb, this immuneACCESS table contains in-frame sequences only and omits some clones. Under half of the omission traces to an unresolved V gene where checked; the cause of the rest is unknown. V, J and clone size reflect that table, while D and trimming were determined from the DNA. The sample includes around 32,000 clones, with 97% observed a single time. The ten largest make up approximately 2% of the sample.

Participants were included only if at least one PBMC sample before ART initiation and at least two post-ART samples were available. All participants with HIV were treated in the United States of America. Before DNA extraction, cryopreserved samples of about 0.95-10 million PBMC were thawed and then washed. At the time of the earliest PBMC sample, participants with HIV were aged between roughly 23 and 60 years. Each participant contributed PBMC samples from 1-4 timepoints before ART initiation and 2-8 timepoints after ART initiation, with a median of 7 samples. For every participant, serial HIV viral load, CD4+ T-cell count, ART history and demographic data were obtained. Using a Qiagen kit on a QIAcube, genomic DNA was extracted from unsorted PBMC, with samples processed in batches of 12. General findings and caveats noted by the study authors: Starting ART was linked to a significant rise in TRB diversity, yet even after long-term ART the diversity remained significantly lower than in transplant donor controls. Inferences about post-ART repertoire changes were limited because no data were available on ART adherence, viral resistance or therapy changes. Limited PBMC availability meant only the TCR beta chain was sequenced, without alpha chain pairing. Because cell numbers in pre-ART samples were limited, unsorted PBMC were profiled instead of sorted CD4+ and CD8+ T cells. Narrower CDR3 length ranges were observed in HIV repertoires than in controls, and an antigen-experienced repertoire with only a slight naive shift after ART was suggested by the network structure. The samples span the years 2004 to 2017, and the ART regimens used may be less effective than current regimens. Expanded TRB clones identified before ART initiation dominated the repertoire across all time points, though the dominance fluctuated and decreased in many PLHIV after ART.

Notes on this clone: Its antigen is still unknown. Base-call qualities are not available, and no considerably larger clone is one nucleotide away.

This sample comprised unsorted PBMCs, obtained 7.6 years after starting antiretroviral therapy. The chain is assembled from TRBV7-8 and TRBJ2-3, with 11 bases matching TRBD2. The TCR comes from a young man with HIV. The CDR3 sequence is CASRFSGRATDTQYF. The nucleotide sequence is TGTGCCAGCCGGTTTAGCGGGAGGGCCACAGATACGCAGTATTTT.